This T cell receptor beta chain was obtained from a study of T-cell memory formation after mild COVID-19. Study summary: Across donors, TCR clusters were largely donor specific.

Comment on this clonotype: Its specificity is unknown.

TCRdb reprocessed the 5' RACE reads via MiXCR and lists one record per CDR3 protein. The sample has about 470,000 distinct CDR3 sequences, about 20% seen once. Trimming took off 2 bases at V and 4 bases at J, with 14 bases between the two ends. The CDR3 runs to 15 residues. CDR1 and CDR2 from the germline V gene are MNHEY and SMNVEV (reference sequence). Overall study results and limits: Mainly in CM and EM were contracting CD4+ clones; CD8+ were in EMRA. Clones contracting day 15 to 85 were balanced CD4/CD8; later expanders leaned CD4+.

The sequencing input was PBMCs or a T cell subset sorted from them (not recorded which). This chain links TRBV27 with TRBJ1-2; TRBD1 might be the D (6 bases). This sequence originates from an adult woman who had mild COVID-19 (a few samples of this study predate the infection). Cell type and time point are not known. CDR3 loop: CASSLSQGTLYGYTF. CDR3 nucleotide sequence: TGTGCCAGCAGTTTAAGCCAGGGGACACTCTATGGCTACACCTTC.